A single sample gave rise to the 28 T cell receptor beta chains below, sequenced in a study of T cells in localized non-small cell lung cancer. The protocol was immunoSEQ multiplex PCR, while the TCRdb copy is restricted to in-frame clones and leaves out a portion. The table records over 25,000 clones, roughly three quarters of them present only once. The sample was peripheral blood, taken before any cancer treatment. The receptors were gathered from a male donor aged 60 or older with stage II squamous cell lung carcinoma.

V and J are TRBV5-5 and TRBJ2-6; D is undetermined. Per germline, CDR1 SGHKS and CDR2 YYEKEE (reference sequence). V gave up 0 bases and J gave up 0 bases, with 7 bases separating them. The CDR3 consists of 16 residues. CDR3 protein: CASSLDIFSGANVLTF. DNA for the CDR3: TGTGCCAGCAGCTTGGACATCTTCTCTGGGGCCAACGTCCTGACTTTC. The variable domain in full, completed from reference TRBV5-5 and TRBJ2-6, reads DAGVTQSPTHLIKTRGQQVTLRCSPISGHKSVSWYQQVLGQGPQFIFQYYEKEERGRGNFPDRFSARQFPNYSSELNVNALLLGDSALYLCASSLDIFSGANVLTFGAGSRLTVL.

V and J are TRBV5-8 and TRBJ2-5; 7 positions match TRBD1. Germline CDR1 SGHTS, CDR2 YDEGEE. The CDR3 has 15 amino acids. After removal of 3 bases from V and 0 bases from J, the junction contained 5 bases not matched to a gene. The CDR3, as DNA: TGTGCCAGCAGCTCCCGGGACAGCTACCAAGAGACCCAGTACTTC. Translated, it gives CASSSRDSYQETQYF.

This chain joins TRBV5-1 and TRBJ2-3; D is uncertain. Germline loops: CDR1 SGHRS, CDR2 YFSETQ. Trimming stripped 0 bases from V and 6 bases from J, with 5 bases between. This CDR3 spans 12 amino acids. CDR3 bases: TGCGCCAGCAGCTTGGAGTGGGATACGCAGTATTTT. As protein: CASSLEWDTQYF.

The rearrangement links TRBV5-1 to TRBJ2-2; D is undetermined. This CDR3 is 17 amino acids long. Germline CDR1 reads SGHRS; CDR2 reads YFSETQ. Trimming left V 4 bases short and J 6 bases short, with 22 bases between. CDR3 loop: CASSPTSPVSGAGELFF. CDR3 DNA sequence: TGCGCCAGCAGCCCCACCTCCCCCGTGTCGGGTGCCGGGGAGCTGTTTTTT.

This chain joins TRBV7-9 and TRBJ1-1, with 9 bases lining up with TRBD1. The CDR3 is made up of 16 amino acids. With V trimmed by 5 bases and J by 4 bases, 11 bases remained unmatched. Per germline, CDR1 SEHNR and CDR2 FQNEAQ (reference sequence). The CDR3 loop is CASSLTGGARGTEAFF. Here the CDR3 DNA reads TGTGCCAGCAGCCTAACAGGGGGCGCTCGGGGCACTGAAGCTTTCTTT. Filled out from reference TRBV7-9 and TRBJ1-1, the complete variable domain reads DTGVSQNPRHKITKRGQNVTFRCDPISEHNRLYWYRQTLGQGPEFLTYFQNEAQLEKSRLLSDRFSAERPKGSFSTLEIQRTEQGDSAMYLCASSLTGGARGTEAFFGQGTRLTVV.

This chain connects TRBV5-4 to TRBJ1-2; D is ambiguous. CDR1 SGHNT and CDR2 YYREEE come from the germline V gene (reference sequence). V lost 0 bases and J 5 bases, leaving 11 bases between the germline ends. CDR3 size: 14 residues. In DNA form, the CDR3 reads TGTGCCAGCAGCTTGGGGGAGTGGCGGTATGGCTACACCTTC. It specifies CASSLGEWRYGYTF.

This clone was seen a single time. The chain is built from TRBV9 and TRBJ2-7; perhaps D is TRBD1 or TRBD2 (5 bases each). CDR1 is SGDLS, CDR2 YYNGEE, per germline. This CDR3 region has 17 residues. The V gene lost 1 base and the J gene lost 2 bases, with 19 bases spanning the gap. Here the CDR3 DNA reads TGTGCCAGCAGCGTACAACCCTCCGGGACCCAAGCCTACGAGCAGTACTTC. Translation gives CASSVQPSGTQAYEQYF. Full variable domain (rest looked up from reference TRBV9 and TRBJ2-7): DSGVTQTPKHLITATGQRVTLRCSPRSGDLSVYWYQQSLDQGLQFLIQYYNGEERAKGNILERFSAQQFPDLHSELNLSSLELGDSALYFCASSVQPSGTQAYEQYFGPGTRLTVT.

The rearrangement uses TRBV7-2 and TRBJ2-6, with D perhaps matching TRBD2 (6 bases). V lost 5 bases and J lost 1, with 9 bases in between. Germline CDR1 SGHTA, CDR2 FQGNSA. CDR3 size: 15 residues. The CDR3 loop reads CASSGAGSGANVLTF. Written as DNA, the CDR3 is TGTGCCAGCAGCGGGGCGGGGTCTGGGGCCAACGTCCTGACTTTC.

This chain links TRBV27 with TRBJ1-2, with D possibly being TRBD1 (6 bases). The CDR3 is 13 residues long. Germline assignment: CDR1 MNHEY and CDR2 SMNVEV (reference sequence). The V end lost 8 bases, the J end lost 7 bases, and 17 bases lay between the germline ends. The CDR3 loop is CASHPGAVGGYTF. The CDR3, as DNA: TGTGCCAGCCATCCGGGGGCCGTCGGTGGCTACACCTTC.

The J gene is TRBJ2-5, the V gene TRBV27, with TRBD2 as a possible D gene (6 bases). The J call is doubtful: the DNA matches TRBJ2-7 better. The CDR3 is made up of 16 amino acids. Germline-derived CDR1 and CDR2 are MNHEY and SMNVEV (reference sequence). Written as DNA, the CDR3 is TGTGCCAGCAGTTCACTACTAGGAGGGAACTCCTACGAGCAGTACTTC. Encoded protein: CASSSLLGGNSYEQYF.

This clone showed up just a few times. The chain carries TRBV5-1 and TRBJ2-1; no clear D. The V end was cut by 0 bases, the J end by 4 bases, with 8 bases between. Germline V gives CDR1 SGHRS, CDR2 YFSETQ. CDR3 length: 14 residues. CDR3 nucleotide sequence: TGCGCCAGCAGCTTGGTTCAGGATTACAATGAGCAGTTCTTC. Protein: CASSLVQDYNEQFF.

A few counts support this clone. This rearrangement joins TRBV2 to TRBJ2-1, with 11 bases matching TRBD1. This CDR3 region has 13 residues. Trimming at V came to 0 bases and at J to 15 bases, leaving 4 bases not matched to a gene. Germline V gene lookup returns CDR1 SNHLY and CDR2 FYNNEI. Written as DNA, the CDR3 is TGTGCCAGCAGTGAAGCGCCGGGACAGGGGGGGTTCTTC. This translates into CASSEAPGQGGFF.

The V and J genes are TRBV18 and TRBJ1-2; TRBD1 might be the D (6 bases). CDR3 length: 14 residues. CDR1 and CDR2 (germline): KGHSH, LQKENI. V lost 2 bases and J 4 bases, leaving 11 bases between the germline ends. CDR3 DNA sequence: TGTGCCAGCTCACCAGAAGGGGGGGTCTATGGCTACACCTTC. Residues: CASSPEGGVYGYTF.

This chain links TRBV15 with TRBJ2-3; TRBD2 agrees at 10 bases. V was clipped by 0 bases and J by 6 bases; unmatched bases: 6. This CDR3 comprises 16 residues. Per the germline V gene, CDR1 is LNHNV and CDR2 is YYDKDF (reference sequence). CDR3 nucleotides: TGTGCCACCAGCAGAGAGGGGGGACTAGCGAGGGATACGCAGTATTTT. It yields the protein CATSREGGLARDTQYF.

The chain couples TRBV29-1 to TRBJ2-1, with D perhaps TRBD1 (6 bases). CDR3 length equals 13 residues. Trimming took off 5 bases at V and 5 bases at J, with 13 bases between the two ends. In germline, CDR1 is SQVTM, CDR2 ANQGSEA. The CDR3 region is CSVRDMTHNEQFF. CDR3 sequence (DNA): TGCAGCGTTCGGGACATGACCCACAATGAGCAGTTCTTC.

Note on this clone: A junction boundary mismatches the germline segment, possibly from a read error. V gene TRBV12-5 combines with J gene TRBJ1-5, with a weak D call TRBD1 (6 bases). Germline assignment: CDR1 LGHNT and CDR2 FRNRAP. The CDR3 has 17 amino acids. The CDR3 sequence is CASGLVTAGGGNQPQLF. CDR3 nucleotide sequence: TGTGCTAGTGGTTTGGTAACCGCGGGGGGCGGCAATCAGCCCCAGCTTTTT.

This clone has just a few counts. The V call is TRBV30, the J call TRBJ1-2; the D gene is possibly TRBD1 (5 bases). The V end lost 0 bases, the J end lost 6 bases, and 11 bases lay between the germline ends. The CDR3 runs to 13 residues. Germline V lookup: CDR1 GTSNPN, CDR2 SVGIG (reference sequence). CDR3 in amino acids: CAWSVRRGDGYTF. In nucleotides, the CDR3 is TGTGCCTGGAGTGTACGGAGGGGCGATGGCTACACCTTC.

This sequence joins TRBV5-1 and TRBJ2-1; D unresolved. The germline gives CDR1 SGHRS, CDR2 YFSETQ. V lost 4 bases, J lost 0 bases, and 14 bases lay in between. This CDR3 has 16 amino acids. The CDR3 is CASSPNEVRSYNEQFF. CDR3 DNA: TGCGCCAGCAGCCCCAACGAGGTCCGCTCCTACAATGAGCAGTTCTTC. Complete variable domain (other parts from reference TRBV5-1 and TRBJ2-1): KAGVTQTPRYLIKTRGQQVTLSCSPISGHRSVSWYQQTPGQGLQFLFEYFSETQRNKGNFPGRFSGRQFSNSRSEMNVSTLELGDSALYLCASSPNEVRSYNEQFFGPGTRLTVL.

This chain links TRBV5-6 with TRBJ1-1; D is uncertain. V was clipped by 0 bases and J by 0 bases, with 6 bases between them. The CDR3 is made up of 14 amino acids. Germline CDR1 reads SGHDT; CDR2 reads YYEEEE. The CDR3 loop reads CASSLVGLNTEAFF. The CDR3 region has the DNA TGTGCCAGCAGCTTGGTAGGACTGAACACTGAAGCTTTCTTT.

This clone appeared a few times. The V gene is TRBV18, the J gene TRBJ2-1; 11 bases line up with TRBD2. Germline V CDR1 and CDR2: KGHSH, LQKENI. This CDR3 is built from 16 residues. The junction had 10 bases not matched to a gene; V was cut back by 6 bases and J by 6 bases. The CDR3 loop is CASSSTTSGNLNEQFF. CDR3 DNA sequence: TGTGCCAGCTCTTCGACGACTAGCGGGAATCTCAATGAGCAGTTCTTC. Drawing the rest from reference TRBV18 and TRBJ2-1, the complete variable domain is NAGVMQNPRHLVRRRGQEARLRCSPMKGHSHVYWYRQLPEEGLKFMVYLQKENIIDESGMPKERFSAEFPKEGPSILRIQQVVRGDSAAYFCASSSTTSGNLNEQFFGPGTRLTVL.

This clone was observed once. The rearrangement links TRBV6-1 to TRBJ2-6, with D uncertain. V lost 4 bases and J 0 bases, leaving 7 bases between the germline ends. Germline values: CDR1 MNHNS, CDR2 SASEGT. This CDR3 spans 15 amino acids. The CDR3, as DNA: TGTGCCAGCAGTGTTGGACGCTCTGGGGCCAACGTCCTGACTTTC. This encodes CASSVGRSGANVLTF.

This clone occurred once. The J gene is TRBJ1-1, the V gene TRBV10-1; D is undetermined. Germline CDR1 and CDR2: WNHNN and SYGVQD (reference sequence). CDR3 length: 12 amino acids. V gave up 4 bases and J gave up 3 bases, with 6 bases separating them. The CDR3 sequence is CASSGEHTEAFF. The CDR3 DNA sequence: TGCGCCAGCAGTGGGGAACACACTGAAGCTTTCTTT.

This clone was seen just once. The gene calls are TRBV25-1 and TRBJ1-4; 11 positions agree with TRBD1. The junction had 5 bases not matched to a gene; V was cut back by 3 bases and J by 8 bases. The CDR3 is 15 residues long. The V gene's germline CDR1 is MGHDK and CDR2 SYGVNS. The CDR3 spells CASSESGQGGEKLFF. For the CDR3, the DNA is TGTGCCAGCAGTGAGTCGGGACAGGGGGGCGAAAAACTGTTTTTT. Based on the CDR3 plus reference TRBV25-1 and TRBJ1-4, the full variable domain is EADIYQTPRYLVIGTGKKITLECSQTMGHDKMYWYQQDPGMELHLIHYSYGVNSTEKGDLSSESTVSRIRTEHFPLTLESARPSHTSQYLCASSESGQGGEKLFFGSGTQLSVL.

The chain employs TRBV5-5 and TRBJ2-2; 12 bases align to TRBD1. CDR1 is SGHKS, CDR2 YYEKEE, per germline (reference sequence). Losses at the gene ends were 0 bases for V and 7 bases for J; bases not matched to a gene: 7. The CDR3 covers 17 residues. CDR3 sequence reads: CASSLVAGTGGIGELFF. CDR3 DNA: TGTGCCAGCAGCTTGGTAGCCGGGACAGGGGGCATCGGGGAGCTGTTTTTT.

The chain recombines TRBV14 with TRBJ2-1, with a possible D match to TRBD2 (5 bases). CDR3 length equals 15 residues. Germline loops: CDR1 SGHDN, CDR2 FVKESK. Trimming removed 4 bases from V and 6 bases from J, with 16 bases in between. CDR3 sequence (DNA): TGTGCCAGCAGCCCCGGGGATCTGGCGTTCAATGAGCAGTTCTTC. Amino acid sequence: CASSPGDLAFNEQFF.

The V gene is TRBV11-2, the J gene TRBJ1-1; unclear D gene. V lost 5 bases, J lost 7 bases, and 17 bases lay in between. The V gene's germline CDR1 is SGHAT and CDR2 FQNNGV. This CDR3 comprises 14 residues. In nucleotides, the CDR3 is TGTGCCAGCAGCCATACTAGGCGGTACCTTGAAGCTTTCTTT. Protein sequence: CASSHTRRYLEAFF.

V is TRBV11-3 and J is TRBJ2-3; D not resolved. This CDR3 has 12 amino acids. The germline V gene encodes CDR1 SGHNT and CDR2 YENEEA. Trimming left V 1 base short and J 5 bases short, with 4 bases between. The CDR3 DNA is TGTGCCAGCAGCTTAGGAGAAGATACGCAGTATTTT. This gives the protein CASSLGEDTQYF.

This clone came up a few times. This chain links TRBV5-6 with TRBJ2-1, with 14 positions matching TRBD2. There are 16 residues in the CDR3. Germline trimming cut 7 bases from V and 9 bases from J; bases unmatched to any gene: 12. CDR1 is SGHDT and CDR2 is YYEEEE in the germline V gene. CDR3 coding DNA: TGTGCCAGCTCTTATGGGACTAGCGGGGGAATGGGTGAGCAGTTCTTC. Protein sequence: CASSYGTSGGMGEQFF.